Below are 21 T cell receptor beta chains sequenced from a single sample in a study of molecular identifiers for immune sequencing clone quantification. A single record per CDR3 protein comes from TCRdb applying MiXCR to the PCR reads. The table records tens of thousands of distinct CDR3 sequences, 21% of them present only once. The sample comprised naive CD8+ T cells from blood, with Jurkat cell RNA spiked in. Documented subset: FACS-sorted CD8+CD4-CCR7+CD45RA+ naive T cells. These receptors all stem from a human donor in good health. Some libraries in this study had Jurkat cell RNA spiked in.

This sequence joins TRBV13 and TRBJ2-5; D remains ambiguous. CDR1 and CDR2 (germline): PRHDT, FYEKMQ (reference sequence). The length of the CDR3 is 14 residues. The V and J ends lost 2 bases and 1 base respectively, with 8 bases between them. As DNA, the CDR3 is TGTGCCAGCAGCTTACTTCCCCGCCAAGAGACCCAGTACTTC. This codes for CASSLLPRQETQYF.

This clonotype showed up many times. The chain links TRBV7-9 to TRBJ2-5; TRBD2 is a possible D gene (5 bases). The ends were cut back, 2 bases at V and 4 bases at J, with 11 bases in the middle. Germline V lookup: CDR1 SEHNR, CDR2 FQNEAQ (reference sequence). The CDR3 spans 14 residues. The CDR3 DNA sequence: TGTGCCAGCAGCTTAACTAGGAGCGGAGAGACCCAGTACTTC. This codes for CASSLTRSGETQYF. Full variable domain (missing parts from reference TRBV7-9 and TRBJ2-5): DTGVSQNPRHKITKRGQNVTFRCDPISEHNRLYWYRQTLGQGPEFLTYFQNEAQLEKSRLLSDRFSAERPKGSFSTLEIQRTEQGDSAMYLCASSLTRSGETQYFGPGTRLLVL.

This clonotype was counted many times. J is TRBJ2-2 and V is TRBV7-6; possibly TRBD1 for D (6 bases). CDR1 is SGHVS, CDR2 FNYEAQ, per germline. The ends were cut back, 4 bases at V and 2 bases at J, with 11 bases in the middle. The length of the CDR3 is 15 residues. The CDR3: CASSSGTKNTGELFF. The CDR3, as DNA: TGTGCCAGCAGCTCCGGGACAAAAAACACCGGGGAGCTGTTTTTT.

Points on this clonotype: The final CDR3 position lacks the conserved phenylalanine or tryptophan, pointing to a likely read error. CDR3: CSALSGGPETQYL. The CDR3, as DNA: TGCAGTGCTTTGTCGGGAGGCCCAGAGACCCAGTACCTC. The genes are TRBV20-1 and TRBJ2-5; 7 bases match TRBD2. Germline lookup yields CDR1 DFQATT and CDR2 SNEGSKA (reference sequence). Trimming removed 5 bases from V and 4 bases from J; junction bases left unmatched: 7. The CDR3 sequence is 13 residues long.

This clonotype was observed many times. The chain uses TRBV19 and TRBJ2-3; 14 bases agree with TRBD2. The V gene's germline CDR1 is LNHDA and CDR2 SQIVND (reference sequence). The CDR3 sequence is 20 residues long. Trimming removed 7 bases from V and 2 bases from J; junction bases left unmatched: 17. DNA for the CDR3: TGTGCCAGTACCCCGGGACTAGCGGGAGTCCCCACAGCCACCACAGATACGCAGTATTTT. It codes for CASTPGLAGVPTATTDTQYF.

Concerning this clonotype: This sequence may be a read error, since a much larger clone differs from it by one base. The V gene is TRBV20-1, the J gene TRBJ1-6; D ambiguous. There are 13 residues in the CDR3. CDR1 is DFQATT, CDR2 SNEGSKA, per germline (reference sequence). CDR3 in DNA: TGCGGTGCTGGGGTTATGTTACTTTCACCCCTCCACTTT. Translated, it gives CGAGVMLLSPLHF.

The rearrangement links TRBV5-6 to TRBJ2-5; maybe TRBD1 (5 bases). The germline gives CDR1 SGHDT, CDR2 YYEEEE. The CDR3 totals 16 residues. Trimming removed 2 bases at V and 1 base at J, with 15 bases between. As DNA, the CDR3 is TGTGCCAGCAGCTTCCCAGGGTACCCCATCCAAGAGACCCAGTACTTC. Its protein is CASSFPGYPIQETQYF. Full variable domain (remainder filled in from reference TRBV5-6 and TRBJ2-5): DAGVTQSPTHLIKTRGQQVTLRCSPKSGHDTVSWYQQALGQGPQFIFQYYEEEERQRGNFPDRFSGHQFPNYSSELNVNALLLGDSALYLCASSFPGYPIQETQYFGPGTRLLVL.

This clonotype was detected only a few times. CDR3: CASSLWAGSGYEQYF. CDR3 DNA sequence: TGTGCCAGCAGCTTGTGGGCAGGGAGTGGGTACGAGCAGTACTTC. The chain is built from TRBV5-5 and TRBJ2-7, with D perhaps given as TRBD1 or TRBD2 (5 bases each). V lost 1 base and J 4 bases, leaving 15 bases between the germline ends. Germline lookup yields CDR1 SGHKS and CDR2 YYEKEE (reference sequence). This CDR3 contains 15 residues.

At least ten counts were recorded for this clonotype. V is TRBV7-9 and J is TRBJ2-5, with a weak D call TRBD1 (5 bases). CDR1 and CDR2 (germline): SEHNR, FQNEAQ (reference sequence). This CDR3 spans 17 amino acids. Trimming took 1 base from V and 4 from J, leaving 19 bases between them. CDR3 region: CASSLVGAGAYLETQYF. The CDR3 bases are TGTGCCAGCAGCTTAGTAGGGGCCGGCGCCTACTTAGAGACCCAGTACTTC.

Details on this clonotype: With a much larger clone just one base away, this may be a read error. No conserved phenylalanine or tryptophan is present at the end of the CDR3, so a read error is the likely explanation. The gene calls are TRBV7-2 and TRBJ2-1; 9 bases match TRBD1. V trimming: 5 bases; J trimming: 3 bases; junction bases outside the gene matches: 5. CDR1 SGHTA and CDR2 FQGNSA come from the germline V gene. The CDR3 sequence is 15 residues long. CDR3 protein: CASSPTGGDYNEQFS. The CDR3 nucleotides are TGTGCCAGCAGCCCAACAGGGGGCGACTACAATGAGCAGTTCTCC.

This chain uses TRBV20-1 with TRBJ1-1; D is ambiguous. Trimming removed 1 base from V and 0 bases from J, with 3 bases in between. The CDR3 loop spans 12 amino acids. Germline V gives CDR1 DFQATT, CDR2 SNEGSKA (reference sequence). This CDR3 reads CSARGMNTEAFF. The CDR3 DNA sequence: TGCAGTGCTAGAGGTATGAACACTGAAGCTTTCTTT.

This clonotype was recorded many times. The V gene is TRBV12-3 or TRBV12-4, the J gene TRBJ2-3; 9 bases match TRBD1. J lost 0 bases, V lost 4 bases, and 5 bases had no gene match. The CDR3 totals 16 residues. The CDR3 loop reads CASSWGTGTSTDTQYF. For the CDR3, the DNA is TGTGCCAGCAGTTGGGGGACAGGGACTAGCACAGATACGCAGTATTTT.

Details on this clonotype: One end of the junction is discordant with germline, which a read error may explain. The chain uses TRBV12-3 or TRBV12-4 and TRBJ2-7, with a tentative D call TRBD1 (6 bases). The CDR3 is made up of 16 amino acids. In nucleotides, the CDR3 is TGTGCCAGCAGTCCGAGCCTAAGGGGGTATACCTACGGGCAGTACTTC. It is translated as CASSPSLRGYTYGQYF.

The CDR3 DNA follows: TGTGCCAGCAGCTTAGATGGGTCAGGAATTGGCAATCAGCCCCAGCATTTT. Its translation is CASSLDGSGIGNQPQHF. This chain connects TRBV7-2 to TRBJ1-5; D gene ambiguous. V shed 1 base and J shed 2 bases, with 15 bases lying between them. Germline lookup yields CDR1 SGHTA and CDR2 FQGNSA. The CDR3 is 17 amino acids. Full variable domain (missing parts from reference TRBV7-2 and TRBJ1-5): GAGVSQSPSNKVTEKGKDVELRCDPISGHTALYWYRQSLGQGLEFLIYFQGNSAPDKSGLPSDRFSAERTGGSVSTLTIQRTQQEDSAVYLCASSLDGSGIGNQPQHFGDGTRLSIL.

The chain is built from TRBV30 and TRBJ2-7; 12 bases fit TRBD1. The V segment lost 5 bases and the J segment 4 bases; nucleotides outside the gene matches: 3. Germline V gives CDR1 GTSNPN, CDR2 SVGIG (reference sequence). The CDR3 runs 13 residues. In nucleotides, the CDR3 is TGTGCCTGGGGGGGACAGGGGGCTTACGAGCAGTACTTC. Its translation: CAWGGQGAYEQYF.

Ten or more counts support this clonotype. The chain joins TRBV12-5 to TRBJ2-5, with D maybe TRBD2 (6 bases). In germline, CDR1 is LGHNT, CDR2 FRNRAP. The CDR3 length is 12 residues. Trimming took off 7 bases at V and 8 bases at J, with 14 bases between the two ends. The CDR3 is CASDSPGGTQYF. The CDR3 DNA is TGTGCTAGTGATTCCCCCGGGGGAACCCAGTACTTC. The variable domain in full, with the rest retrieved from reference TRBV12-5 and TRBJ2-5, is DARVTQTPRHKVTEMGQEVTMRCQPILGHNTVFWYRQTMMQGLELLAYFRNRAPLDDSGMPKDRFSAEMPDATLATLKIQPSEPRDSAVYFCASDSPGGTQYFGPGTRLLVL.

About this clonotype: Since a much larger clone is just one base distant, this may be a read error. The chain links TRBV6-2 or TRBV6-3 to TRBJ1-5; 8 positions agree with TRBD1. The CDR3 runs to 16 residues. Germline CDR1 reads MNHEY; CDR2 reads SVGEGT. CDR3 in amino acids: CASSISGGWSKQPQHF. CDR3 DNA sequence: TGTGCCAGCTCTATCTCAGGGGGCTGGAGCAAGCAGCCCCAGCATTTT.

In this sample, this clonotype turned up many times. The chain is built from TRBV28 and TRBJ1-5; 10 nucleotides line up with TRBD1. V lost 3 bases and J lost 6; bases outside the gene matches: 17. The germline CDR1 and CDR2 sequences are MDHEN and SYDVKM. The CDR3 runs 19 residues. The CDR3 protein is CASSFFYRDRGEGGQPQHF. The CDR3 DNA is TGTGCCAGCAGTTTCTTTTACCGGGACAGGGGCGAAGGAGGTCAGCCCCAGCATTTT. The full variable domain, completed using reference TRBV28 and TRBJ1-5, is DVKVTQSSRYLVKRTGEKVFLECVQDMDHENMFWYRQDPGLGLRLIYFSYDVKMKEKGDIPEGYSVSREKKERFSLILESASTNQTSMYLCASSFFYRDRGEGGQPQHFGDGTRLSIL.

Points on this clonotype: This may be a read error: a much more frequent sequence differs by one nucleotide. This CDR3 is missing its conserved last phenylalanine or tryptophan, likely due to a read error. CDR3 region: CASSTGDNSGTDTQYL. The CDR3, as DNA: TGTGCCAGCAGTACCGGAGATAATTCTGGCACAGATACGCAGTATTTA. The rearrangement links TRBV27 to TRBJ2-3; D not resolved. The germline V gene encodes CDR1 MNHEY and CDR2 SMNVEV (reference sequence). This CDR3 contains 16 residues. V was cut by 5 bases and J by 1 base, with 16 bases left in between.

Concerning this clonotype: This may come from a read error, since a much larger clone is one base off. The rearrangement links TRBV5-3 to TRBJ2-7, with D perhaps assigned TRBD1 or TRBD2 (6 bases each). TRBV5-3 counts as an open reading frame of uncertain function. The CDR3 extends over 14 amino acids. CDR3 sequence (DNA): TGTGCCAGCAGCTTGGAGGGGGGCCACTACGAGCAGTGCTTC. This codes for CASSLEGGHYEQCF.

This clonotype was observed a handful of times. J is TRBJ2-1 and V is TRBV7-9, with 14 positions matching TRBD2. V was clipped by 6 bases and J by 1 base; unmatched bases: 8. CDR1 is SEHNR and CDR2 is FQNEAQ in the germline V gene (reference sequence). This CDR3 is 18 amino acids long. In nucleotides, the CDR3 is TGTGCCAGCAGTTCCGGGACTAGCGGGGGTGAATCCTACAATGAGCAGTTCTTC. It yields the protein CASSSGTSGGESYNEQFF.